In its sample, the clone carrying this T cell receptor (beta chain) was seen many times. This sample is part of a study of spatial heterogeneity in lung cancer. Across the study: The study consistently detected more beta-chain than alpha-chain sequences.

Time point denoted: sample taken at primary tumor resection. No cells were sorted before sequencing. The whole RNA sequenced was extracted from tumor, nontumor lung or frozen PBMC. Donation came from some 72 patients with untreated early-stage non-small cell lung cancer. A distinct unique molecular identifier was carried by each TCR cDNA molecule. TCRdb redid the calling of the 5' RACE reads with MiXCR, one entry per CDR3 protein. The sample holds 20,000 to 25,000 distinct CDR3 sequences, 4.6% seen once. The CDR3 length is 12 residues. With 0 bases removed from V and 9 bases from J, the gap between germline ends came to 7 bases. CDR1 is SGHDT and CDR2 is YYEEEE in the germline V gene.

The chain combines TRBV5-6 with TRBJ2-1; no firm D call. This sample comprised PBMCs, obtained at surgery. The sequence came from a male donor with early-stage non-small cell lung cancer. The CDR3 coding sequence is TGTGCCAGCAGCTTGGCCGGCCCTGAGCAGTTCTTC. This sequence encodes CASSLAGPEQFF.